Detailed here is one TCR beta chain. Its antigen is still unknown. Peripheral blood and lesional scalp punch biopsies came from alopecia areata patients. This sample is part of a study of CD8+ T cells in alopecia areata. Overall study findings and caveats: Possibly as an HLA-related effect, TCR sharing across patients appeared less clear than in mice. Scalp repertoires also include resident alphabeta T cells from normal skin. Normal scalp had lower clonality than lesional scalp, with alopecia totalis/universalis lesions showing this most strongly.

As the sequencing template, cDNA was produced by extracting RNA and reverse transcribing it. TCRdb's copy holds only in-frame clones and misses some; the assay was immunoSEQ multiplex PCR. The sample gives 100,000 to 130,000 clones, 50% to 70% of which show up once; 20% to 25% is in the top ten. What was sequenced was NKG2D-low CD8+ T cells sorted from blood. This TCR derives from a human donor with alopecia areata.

Here the CDR3 DNA reads TGTGCCAGCAGCAAAGGGGCCGGGAGCTCCTACAATGAGCAGTTCTTC. Protein sequence: CASSKGAGSSYNEQFF. V gene TRBV7-3 combines with J gene TRBJ2-1, with D possibly being TRBD2 (6 bases). This CDR3 spans 16 amino acids. The ends were cut back, 5 bases at V and 0 bases at J, with 14 bases in the middle. From germline, CDR1 is SGHTA and CDR2 FQGTGA.